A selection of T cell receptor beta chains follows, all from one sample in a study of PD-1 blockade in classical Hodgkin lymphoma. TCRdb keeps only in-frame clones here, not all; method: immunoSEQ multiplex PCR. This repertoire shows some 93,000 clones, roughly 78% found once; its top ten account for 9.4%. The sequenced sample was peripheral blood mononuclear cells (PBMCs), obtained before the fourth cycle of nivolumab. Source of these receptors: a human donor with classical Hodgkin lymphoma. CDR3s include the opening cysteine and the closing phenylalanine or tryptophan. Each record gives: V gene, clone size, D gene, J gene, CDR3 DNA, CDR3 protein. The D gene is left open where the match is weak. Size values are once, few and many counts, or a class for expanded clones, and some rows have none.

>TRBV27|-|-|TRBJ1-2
TGTGCCAGCAGCTTACTTGGGGCCGTATCTAACTATGGCTACACCTTC
CASSLLGAVSNYGYTF
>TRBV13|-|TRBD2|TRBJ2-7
TGTGCCAGCAGCGAAGGACTAGCGGGCTTTCCCTACGAGCAGTACTTC
CASSEGLAGFPYEQYF
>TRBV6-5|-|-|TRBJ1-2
TGTGCCAGCAGTTCCCCACCGGACAACTCTGGCTACACCTTC
CASSSPPDNSGYTF
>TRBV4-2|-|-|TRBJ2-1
TGTGCCAGCAGCCTCCAGGGGTATCCCTACAATGAGCAGTTCTTC
CASSLQGYPYNEQFF
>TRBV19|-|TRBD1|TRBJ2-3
TGTGCCAGTGGGACAGGGTCCACAGATACGCAGTATTTT
CASGTGSTDTQYF
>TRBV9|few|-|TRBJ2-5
TGTGCCAGCAGCGTAGCTGGCCGACCCCAAGAGACCCAGTACTTC
CASSVAGRPQETQYF
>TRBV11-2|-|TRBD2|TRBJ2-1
TGTGCCAGCAGGGGTAGCGGGAGTAATAATGAGCAGTTCTTC
CASRGSGSNNEQFF
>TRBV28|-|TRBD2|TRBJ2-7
TGTGCCAGCAGCCCCGGACTAGCGGGAAGCTTGGGGTACGAGCAGTACTTC
CASSPGLAGSLGYEQYF
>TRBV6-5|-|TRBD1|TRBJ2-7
TGTGCCAGCAGTTACCGGGGACAGGGCTACGAGCAGTACTTC
CASSYRGQGYEQYF
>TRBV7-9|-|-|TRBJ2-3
TGTGCCAGCAGCTTAGATGGGTTAGAGAAGCAGTATTTT
CASSLDGLEKQYF
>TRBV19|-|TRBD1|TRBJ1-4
TGTGCCAGCGTGGGACAGGGGGATGAAAAACTGTTTTTT
CASVGQGDEKLFF
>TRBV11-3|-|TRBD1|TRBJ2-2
TGTGCCAGCAGCTCCGGGACAGCGCTCGGGGAGCTGTTTTTT
CASSSGTALGELFF
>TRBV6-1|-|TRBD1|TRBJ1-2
TGTGCCAGCAGGACAGGGGTTGTGTATGGCTACACCTTC
CASRTGVVYGYTF
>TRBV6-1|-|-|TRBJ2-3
TGTGCCAGCAGTGTGGCCCCAGGTTGGGGAGGCACAGATACGCAGTATTTT
CASSVAPGWGGTDTQYF
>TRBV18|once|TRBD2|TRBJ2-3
TGTGCCAGCTCACCACCGATGGGACTAGCGGGTAGCACAGATACGCAGTATTTT
CASSPPMGLAGSTDTQYF
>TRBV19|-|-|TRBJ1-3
TGTGCCAGTAGTATTAGAAGATCTGGAAACACCATATATTTT
CASSIRRSGNTIYF
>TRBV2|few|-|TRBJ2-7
TGTGCCAGCACAGGGGATGAGCCCTTCGAGCAGTACTTC
CASTGDEPFEQYF
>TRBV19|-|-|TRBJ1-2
TGTGCCAGTAGTACCACCGGGACCAGCTACACCTTC
CASSTTGTSYTF
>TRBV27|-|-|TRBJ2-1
TGTGCCAGCAGGGAATACTCTAATGAGCAGTTCTTC
CASREYSNEQFF
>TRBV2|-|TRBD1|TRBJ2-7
TGTGCCAGCAGTGACTTGACAGGGGGGTACGAGCAGTACTTC
CASSDLTGGYEQYF
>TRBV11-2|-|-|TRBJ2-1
TGTGCCAGCAGCTTTGTCCGTAATGAGCAGTTCTTC
CASSFVRNEQFF
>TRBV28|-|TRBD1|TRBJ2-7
TGTGCCAGCAGTCGCCCGGGACAGGGATCGGGAGAGCAGTACTTC
CASSRPGQGSGEQYF
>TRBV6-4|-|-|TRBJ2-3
TGTGCCAGCAGTGACCATACCCAGATGGATACGCAGTATTTT
CASSDHTQMDTQYF
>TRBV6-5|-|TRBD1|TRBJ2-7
TGTGCCAGCAGTTTGACAGGGAGCCGGTACGAGCAGTACTTC
CASSLTGSRYEQYF
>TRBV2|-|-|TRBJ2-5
TGTGCCAGCAACATGGAGGGGGCTAGCGGAATGGGGAAAGAGACCCAGTACTTC
CASNMEGASGMGKETQYF
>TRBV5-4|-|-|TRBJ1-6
TGTGCCAGCAGCTTGGGGTACAGGGCCCACTATAACTATAATTCACCCCTCCACTTT
CASSLGYRAHYNYNSPLHF
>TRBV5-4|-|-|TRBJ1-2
TGTGCCAGCAGCTTGGACAGCTATGGCTACACCTTC
CASSLDSYGYTF
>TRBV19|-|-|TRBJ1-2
TGTGCCAGTAGCCCGACGGACGGCTATGGCTACACCTTC
CASSPTDGYGYTF
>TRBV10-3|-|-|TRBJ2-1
TGTGCCATCAGTGAGTCGATTGGACAGCAGTTCTTC
CAISESIGQQFF
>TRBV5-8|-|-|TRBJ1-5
TGTGCCAGCAGCTTGTTTCTGGGGCGGGCCAGCAATCAGCCCCAGCATTTT
CASSLFLGRASNQPQHF
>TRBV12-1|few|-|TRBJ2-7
TGTGCCAGCAGCTTTGGACTAGCGGGGATCAAACCCTACGAGCAGTACTTC
CASSFGLAGIKPYEQYF
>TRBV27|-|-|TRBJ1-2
TGTGCCACCCTGGGGGCCGGGCGCTATGGCTACACCTTC
CATLGAGRYGYTF
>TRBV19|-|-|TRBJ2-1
TGTGCCAGTAGTATTAGAGGTTACAATGAGCAGTTCTTC
CASSIRGYNEQFF
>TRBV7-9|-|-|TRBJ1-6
TGTGCCAGCAGCTCGGGATATTGGGATTCACCCCTCCACTTT
CASSSGYWDSPLHF
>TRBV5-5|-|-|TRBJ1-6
TGTGCCAGCGGCAGCAATTCACCCCTCCACTTT
CASGSNSPLHF
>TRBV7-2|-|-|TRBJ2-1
TGTGCCAGCAGCTTAACAGGGAGCTCCTACAATGAGCAGTTCTTC
CASSLTGSSYNEQFF